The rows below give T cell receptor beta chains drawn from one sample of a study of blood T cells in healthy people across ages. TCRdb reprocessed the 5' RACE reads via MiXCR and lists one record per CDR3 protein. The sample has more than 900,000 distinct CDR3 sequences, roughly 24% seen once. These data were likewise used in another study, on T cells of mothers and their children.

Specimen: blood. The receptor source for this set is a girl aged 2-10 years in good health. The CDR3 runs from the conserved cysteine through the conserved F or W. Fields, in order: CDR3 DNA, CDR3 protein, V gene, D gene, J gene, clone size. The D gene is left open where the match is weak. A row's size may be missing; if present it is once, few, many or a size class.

cdr3_nt: TGTGCCAGCAGTTGGTCCGGGACAGGGTTTAATGGCTACACCTTC
cdr3_aa: CASSWSGTGFNGYTF
v_call: TRBV27
d_call: TRBD1
j_call: TRBJ1-2
clone_size: NA

cdr3_nt: TGTGCCAGCAGTTTAAGCGGGACTTACACAGATACGCAGTATTTT
cdr3_aa: CASSLSGTYTDTQYF
v_call: TRBV12-3/TRBV12-4
d_call: TRBD2
j_call: TRBJ2-3
clone_size: NA

cdr3_nt: TGTGCCAGCAGCTTGGTTTCCTTGGGGGGAGCCCGCTATGGCTACACCTTC
cdr3_aa: CASSLVSLGGARYGYTF
v_call: TRBV5-6
d_call: NA
j_call: TRBJ1-2
clone_size: NA

cdr3_nt: TGTGCCAGCAGTTACGCTCCGGTACTCTACGAGCAGTACTTC
cdr3_aa: CASSYAPVLYEQYF
v_call: TRBV6-5
d_call: NA
j_call: TRBJ2-7
clone_size: NA

cdr3_nt: TGTGCCAGCAGTTCCGCCCTAGCCCCCAATGAGCAGTTCTTC
cdr3_aa: CASSSALAPNEQFF
v_call: TRBV27
d_call: NA
j_call: TRBJ2-1
clone_size: NA

cdr3_nt: TGCAGTGCTAGAGATCCGTCGGGGGATGAGCAGTTCTTC
cdr3_aa: CSARDPSGDEQFF
v_call: TRBV20-1
d_call: NA
j_call: TRBJ2-1
clone_size: few

cdr3_nt: TGCAGCGCTGCCGACCGCCCAGGGGAGACCCAGTACTTC
cdr3_aa: CSAADRPGETQYF
v_call: TRBV29-1
d_call: NA
j_call: TRBJ2-5
clone_size: NA

cdr3_nt: TGTGCCAGCAGTGGCCTGGATTCCAAAAACATTCAGTACTTC
cdr3_aa: CASSGLDSKNIQYF
v_call: TRBV6-2/TRBV6-3
d_call: NA
j_call: TRBJ2-4
clone_size: NA

cdr3_nt: TGTGCCAGCAGTTTGGCCCGGTACAGGTTCTACGAGCAGTACTTC
cdr3_aa: CASSLARYRFYEQYF
v_call: TRBV28
d_call: NA
j_call: TRBJ2-7
clone_size: NA

cdr3_nt: TGCAGTGCTAGAGATCTCAACCTCGGGGAGTCACTGAACACTGAAGCTTTCTTT
cdr3_aa: CSARDLNLGESLNTEAFF
v_call: TRBV20-1
d_call: NA
j_call: TRBJ1-1
clone_size: few

cdr3_nt: TGTGCCAGTAGTGGGACAGTAATTGGGCCGGAACATTTT
cdr3_aa: CASSGTVIGPEHF
v_call: TRBV19
d_call: TRBD1
j_call: TRBJ1-5
clone_size: NA

cdr3_nt: TGTGCCAGCAGCCAAAGAAGGGACTCGCCGAAAGAGACCCAGTACTTC
cdr3_aa: CASSQRRDSPKETQYF
v_call: TRBV7-2
d_call: NA
j_call: TRBJ2-5
clone_size: few

cdr3_nt: TGCAGTGCCCGTGACAACCACTACGAGCAGTACTTC
cdr3_aa: CSARDNHYEQYF
v_call: TRBV20-1
d_call: NA
j_call: TRBJ2-7
clone_size: NA

cdr3_nt: TGTGCCAGCATCTCGGTCCCTAGCGACACAGATACGCAGTATTTT
cdr3_aa: CASISVPSDTDTQYF
v_call: TRBV7-8
d_call: NA
j_call: TRBJ2-3
clone_size: NA

cdr3_nt: TGCAGTGCTAGCCAGCCTCCAACTAATGAAAAACTGTTTTTT
cdr3_aa: CSASQPPTNEKLFF
v_call: TRBV20-1
d_call: NA
j_call: TRBJ1-4
clone_size: NA

cdr3_nt: TGTGCCAGCAGCCAAACAGAGACCCAGTACTTC
cdr3_aa: CASSQTETQYF
v_call: TRBV7-9
d_call: NA
j_call: TRBJ2-5
clone_size: many

cdr3_nt: TGCAGCGCTGCCCCCATCGGACAGCCCAGTGAGCAGTACTTC
cdr3_aa: CSAAPIGQPSEQYF
v_call: TRBV29-1
d_call: NA
j_call: TRBJ2-5
clone_size: few

cdr3_nt: TGTGCCAGCAGCCCCACTCCAGATGGCGCCGAGCAGTACTTC
cdr3_aa: CASSPTPDGAEQYF
v_call: TRBV28
d_call: NA
j_call: TRBJ2-7
clone_size: few

cdr3_nt: TGTGCCAGCAGTAGCCGGGACAGGAGGTCTAACTATGGCTACACCTTC
cdr3_aa: CASSSRDRRSNYGYTF
v_call: TRBV6-1
d_call: TRBD1
j_call: TRBJ1-2
clone_size: NA

cdr3_nt: TGCAGTGCTTACCCCGGGACAGGGGGAAACATTCAGTACTTC
cdr3_aa: CSAYPGTGGNIQYF
v_call: TRBV20-1
d_call: TRBD1
j_call: TRBJ2-4
clone_size: NA

cdr3_nt: TGCAGCGTTGAAACGGGCAGGACAGGGGTCTACGAGCAGTACTTC
cdr3_aa: CSVETGRTGVYEQYF
v_call: TRBV29-1
d_call: TRBD1
j_call: TRBJ2-7
clone_size: few

cdr3_nt: TGCAGCATGGGAAGGAACAGCTTCACTGAAGCTTTCTTT
cdr3_aa: CSMGRNSFTEAFF
v_call: TRBV29-1
d_call: NA
j_call: TRBJ1-1
clone_size: few

cdr3_nt: TGTGCCAGCAGCTTAAGTTACGGGGGGCGAGTCGTATCTAGCACAGATACGCAGTATTTT
cdr3_aa: CASSLSYGGRVVSSTDTQYF
v_call: TRBV7-3
d_call: NA
j_call: TRBJ2-3
clone_size: NA

cdr3_nt: TGTGCCAGCAGTTTCTTTTTTCGGGCAGGGGCCACCAATCAGCCCCAGCATTTT
cdr3_aa: CASSFFFRAGATNQPQHF
v_call: TRBV12-3/TRBV12-4
d_call: NA
j_call: TRBJ1-5
clone_size: NA

cdr3_nt: TGTGCCAGCAGCTTAGTAACGGGAGGTTTGGGTGAGCAGTCCTTC
cdr3_aa: CASSLVTGGLGEQSF
v_call: TRBV7-2
d_call: TRBD2
j_call: TRBJ2-1
clone_size: few

cdr3_nt: TGCAGCGCAGACGATTTGAACCCTTACTCTTATGGCTACACCTTC
cdr3_aa: CSADDLNPYSYGYTF
v_call: TRBV29-1
d_call: NA
j_call: TRBJ1-2
clone_size: few

cdr3_nt: TGTGCCAGCAGCCCCTCCGGACAGCCTAACTATGGCTACACCTTC
cdr3_aa: CASSPSGQPNYGYTF
v_call: TRBV9
d_call: NA
j_call: TRBJ1-2
clone_size: NA

cdr3_nt: TGTGCCAGCAAAGGCAAGCCGAATGAAAAACTGTTTTTT
cdr3_aa: CASKGKPNEKLFF
v_call: TRBV3-1
d_call: NA
j_call: TRBJ1-4
clone_size: NA

cdr3_nt: TGTGCCAGCAGTGAAAGCTCCTACAATGAGCAGTTCTTC
cdr3_aa: CASSESSYNEQFF
v_call: TRBV6-1
d_call: NA
j_call: TRBJ2-1
clone_size: many

cdr3_nt: TGTGCCAGCACGAAAGGAGACACTGAAGCTTTCTTT
cdr3_aa: CASTKGDTEAFF
v_call: TRBV7-9
d_call: NA
j_call: TRBJ1-1
clone_size: NA

cdr3_nt: TGTGCCAGTAGTATGGGTCTGGCGGGCCACGAGCAGTACTTC
cdr3_aa: CASSMGLAGHEQYF
v_call: TRBV19
d_call: NA
j_call: TRBJ2-7
clone_size: NA

cdr3_nt: TGTGCCAGCAGCTTTGGGACAACCGTCTACAATGAGCAGTTCTTC
cdr3_aa: CASSFGTTVYNEQFF
v_call: TRBV7-9
d_call: NA
j_call: TRBJ2-1
clone_size: NA

cdr3_nt: TGTGCCAGCAGTTTGGGCAGGGGTAGGGATACGCAGTATTTT
cdr3_aa: CASSLGRGRDTQYF
v_call: TRBV27
d_call: NA
j_call: TRBJ2-3
clone_size: NA

cdr3_nt: TGCGCCAGCAGCCAAGAGCGGGAAGCCGGGGAGCTGTTTTTT
cdr3_aa: CASSQEREAGELFF
v_call: TRBV4-1
d_call: NA
j_call: TRBJ2-2
clone_size: NA

cdr3_nt: TGCGCCAGCAGCCAAGGGGATGGGGGGTACGAGCAGTACTTC
cdr3_aa: CASSQGDGGYEQYF
v_call: TRBV4-3
d_call: NA
j_call: TRBJ2-7
clone_size: NA

cdr3_nt: TGCGCCAGCAGCCAAATGTGGCAGGGCGCCTACGAGCAGTACTTC
cdr3_aa: CASSQMWQGAYEQYF
v_call: TRBV4-3
d_call: NA
j_call: TRBJ2-7
clone_size: few

cdr3_nt: TGTGCCAGCAGAGGCCGAGGGGACAGGCTCTCCTCTGGAAACACCATATATTTT
cdr3_aa: CASRGRGDRLSSGNTIYF
v_call: TRBV4-2
d_call: TRBD1
j_call: TRBJ1-3
clone_size: NA

cdr3_nt: TGTGCCAGCGGCACGGGCGAGCAGTTCTTC
cdr3_aa: CASGTGEQFF
v_call: TRBV7-2
d_call: NA
j_call: TRBJ2-1
clone_size: few

cdr3_nt: TGCGCCAGCAGCCTGTACAAGGGTCCCTACGAGCAGTACTTC
cdr3_aa: CASSLYKGPYEQYF
v_call: TRBV4-3
d_call: NA
j_call: TRBJ2-7
clone_size: NA

cdr3_nt: TGTGCCAGCTCACCACAAGGGAACGTGGGGCCCAGGCAGCCCCAGCATTTT
cdr3_aa: CASSPQGNVGPRQPQHF
v_call: TRBV18
d_call: NA
j_call: TRBJ1-5
clone_size: few

cdr3_nt: TGTGCCAGCAGTTCCCGGATCTTCCCGTGGGGCGAGCAGTACTTC
cdr3_aa: CASSSRIFPWGEQYF
v_call: TRBV28
d_call: NA
j_call: TRBJ2-7
clone_size: NA

cdr3_nt: TGTGCCAGCAGCCTTCACCGACGGACCGAGCAGTACTTC
cdr3_aa: CASSLHRRTEQYF
v_call: TRBV27
d_call: NA
j_call: TRBJ2-7
clone_size: NA

cdr3_nt: TGTGCCAGCAGACGCCCAAACAGGGGTTCGGGTGAAGCTTTCTTT
cdr3_aa: CASRRPNRGSGEAFF
v_call: TRBV6-5
d_call: TRBD1
j_call: TRBJ1-1
clone_size: NA